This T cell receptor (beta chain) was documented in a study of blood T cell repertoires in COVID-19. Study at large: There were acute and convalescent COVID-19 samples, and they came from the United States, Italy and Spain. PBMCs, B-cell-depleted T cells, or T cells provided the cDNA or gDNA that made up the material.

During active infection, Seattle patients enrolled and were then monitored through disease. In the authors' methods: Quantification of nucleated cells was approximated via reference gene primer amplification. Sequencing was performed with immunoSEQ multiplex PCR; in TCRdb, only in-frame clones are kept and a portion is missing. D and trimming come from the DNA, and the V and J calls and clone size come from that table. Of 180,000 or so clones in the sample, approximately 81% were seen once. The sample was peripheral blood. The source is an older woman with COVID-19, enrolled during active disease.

The CDR3 sequence: CATMGQGGNQPQHF. In DNA form, the CDR3 reads TGCGCCACGATGGGACAGGGAGGCAATCAGCCCCAGCATTTT. This chain joins TRBV10-2 and TRBJ1-5; the match to TRBD1 covers 9 bases. The CDR3 is 14 residues long. Germline CDR1 is WSHSY and CDR2 is SAAADI. Trimming took 10 bases from V and 2 from J; bases not matched to a gene: 6.